The clone carrying this T cell receptor (beta chain) was recorded a few times. Its antigen is currently unknown. The CDR3 runs 15 residues. Germline V gene sequence: CDR1 MGHRA, CDR2 YSYEKL. Trimming left V 5 bases short and J 0 bases short, with 13 bases between. This sample stems from a study of T cells after posttransplantation cyclophosphamide. Study findings and constraints: Recipient CMV seropositivity and CMV reactivation strongly tracked TRB clonality. Skin or GI-infiltrating T cells shared few TRB sequences with blood. Donor CD8+ memory clones often dominated recipient blood repertoires at later times.

Control samples came 1 year after myeloablative marrow transplants with methotrexate plus calcineurin inhibitor. Libraries were prepared by immunoSEQ multiplex PCR; TCRdb keeps only in-frame clonotypes and omits some of them. This table has around 22,000 clones, roughly 90% appearing once. This receptor was identified in a female patient aged 50 to 60 who received an allogeneic stem cell transplant from an unrelated donor, was CMV-positive, and had chronic GVHD only. T cells may partly derive from the graft donor. The chain combines TRBV4-1 with TRBJ1-1; D is uncertain. The sequencing here drew on PBMCs, taken after an allogeneic stem cell transplant with a calcineurin inhibitor and methotrexate. CDR3: CASSASGGLNTEAFF. CDR3 nucleotides: TGCGCCAGCAGCGCCTCGGGAGGGTTGAACACTGAAGCTTTCTTT.